This entry lists 15 T cell receptor beta chains sequenced from one sample in a study of blood T cell repertoires in COVID-19. Data came from immunoSEQ multiplex PCR; TCRdb stores just in-frame clones and leaves some out. The data hold under 200,000 clones, with about 87% observed a single time. Sample: peripheral blood. These TCRs come from a woman of 80 years or more with COVID-19, enrolled during active disease.

The rearrangement links TRBV19 to TRBJ2-2; TRBD1 might be the D (6 bases). Trimming left V 5 bases short and J 3 bases short, with 16 bases between. Per germline, CDR1 LNHDA and CDR2 SQIVND (reference sequence). The CDR3 has 16 residues. This CDR3 reads CASSPTRPGDTGELFF. For the CDR3, the DNA is TGTGCCAGTAGTCCCACTCGGCCAGGGGACACCGGGGAGCTGTTTTTT.

The rearrangement links TRBV7-9 to TRBJ1-5; 7 nucleotides align to TRBD1. The CDR3 loop spans 15 amino acids. Germline V gene data show CDR1 as SEHNR and CDR2 as FQNEAQ (reference sequence). Losses at the gene ends were 3 bases for V and 3 bases for J; bases not matched to a gene: 5. CDR3 in DNA: TGTGCCAGCAGCTTTACAGGGGTTTCCAATCAGCCCCAGCATTTT. Residues: CASSFTGVSNQPQHF.

This clone was recorded once. The rearrangement links TRBV10-3 to TRBJ2-1, with D possibly matching TRBD1 (5 bases). The CDR3 length is 11 residues. Trimming took off 6 bases at V and 6 bases at J, with 6 bases between the two ends. Germline values: CDR1 ENHRY, CDR2 SYGVKD. DNA for the CDR3: TGTGCCATCAGGACAGTCAATGAGCAGTTCTTC. Translated, it gives CAIRTVNEQFF.

This chain uses TRBV28 with TRBJ2-7; 7 bases align to TRBD1. Per germline, CDR1 MDHEN and CDR2 SYDVKM. V lost 3 bases and J lost 5; bases outside the gene matches: 10. The length of the CDR3 is 15 residues. The CDR3: CASSLVTGTKNEQYF. The DNA for the CDR3 is TGTGCCAGCAGTTTGGTGACAGGGACGAAAAACGAGCAGTACTTC.

The chain couples TRBV28 to TRBJ2-7; 9 bases map to TRBD1. The CDR3 totals 16 residues. Germline CDR1 MDHEN, CDR2 SYDVKM. Trimming at V came to 3 bases and at J to 4 bases, leaving 10 bases not matched to a gene. In DNA, the CDR3 is TGTGCCAGCAGTTTGGGGCTTGGGACAGGGTTGTACGAGCAGTACTTC. Translation gives CASSLGLGTGLYEQYF.

The chain joins TRBV27 to TRBJ2-1; TRBD1 matches at 7 bases. In germline, CDR1 is MNHEY, CDR2 SMNVEV (reference sequence). V lost 5 bases and J lost 6; bases outside the gene matches: 1. This CDR3 has 12 residues. CDR3 sequence reads: CASSRQGNEQFF. CDR3 in DNA: TGTGCCAGCAGTCGACAGGGCAATGAGCAGTTCTTC.

This CDR3 reads CATRQGETGELFF. The CDR3 DNA reads as TGTGCCACCCGACAGGGGGAAACCGGGGAGCTGTTTTTT. The rearrangement uses TRBV5-4 and TRBJ2-2; 9 bases are shared with TRBD1. Unmatched junction bases numbered 5, after V lost 9 bases and J lost 5 bases. CDR3 length equals 13 residues. The germline gives CDR1 SGHNT, CDR2 YYREEE (reference sequence).

The chain joins TRBV6-2 or TRBV6-3 to TRBJ2-7; 11 nucleotides agree with TRBD2. The CDR3 sequence is 14 residues long. V dropped 8 bases and J dropped 2; count of bases not matched to a gene: 5. Germline-derived CDR1 and CDR2 are MNHEY and SVGEGT. The CDR3 nucleotides read TGTGCCAGCGGCCTAGCGGGAGGAACCTACGAGCAGTACTTC. Translated, it gives CASGLAGGTYEQYF.

With respect to this clone: Other DNA variants within this sample encode the same CDR3. V gene TRBV12-3 or TRBV12-4 combines with J gene TRBJ2-7; D unclear. Trimming took 6 bases from V and 0 from J, leaving 6 bases between them. This CDR3 spans 12 amino acids. The CDR3 protein is CASSRSSYEQYF. The DNA of the CDR3 is TGTGCCAGCAGCCGTAGCTCCTACGAGCAGTACTTC.

This chain connects TRBV6-4 to TRBJ1-3; TRBD1 matches at 7 bases. The trim removed 4 bases at V and 3 bases at J, leaving 0 bases unmatched. In germline, CDR1 is MRHNA, CDR2 SNTAGT. The CDR3 is made up of 13 amino acids. The CDR3 loop reads CASSGDSGNTIYF. The CDR3 DNA reads TGTGCCAGCAGTGGGGACAGTGGAAACACCATATATTTT.

The CDR3 sequence is CASSGAIQNPTSRAQYF. CDR3 in DNA: TGTGCCAGCAGTGGAGCGATCCAAAATCCGACTAGTCGTGCGCAGTATTTT. V gene TRBV28 combines with J gene TRBJ2-3, with D possibly TRBD2 on 6 matching bases. CDR1 MDHEN and CDR2 SYDVKM come from the germline V gene. This CDR3 comprises 17 residues. Trimming took off 5 bases at V and 10 bases at J, with 28 bases between the two ends.

The chain links TRBV11-1 to TRBJ1-1, with 7 bases fitting TRBD1. V gave up 1 base and J gave up 4 bases; unmatched junction bases: 6. Germline lookup yields CDR1 SGHAT and CDR2 FQDESV (reference sequence). CDR3 length equals 15 residues. The CDR3 region has the DNA TGTGCCAGCAGCTTAGAAGGCAGGGGGACCACTGAAGCTTTCTTT. This translates into CASSLEGRGTTEAFF.

The chain couples TRBV7-9 to TRBJ1-4; no clear D gene. The CDR3 sequence is 12 residues long. The germline V and J ends were trimmed by 6 bases and 4 bases, with 6 bases remaining between them. Germline CDR1 SEHNR, CDR2 FQNEAQ (reference sequence). CDR3 nucleotides: TGTGCCAGCAGTGGGCGTAATGAAAAACTGTTTTTT. Amino acids: CASSGRNEKLFF.

The rearrangement links TRBV19 to TRBJ2-1, with 10 bases aligning to TRBD2. After removal of 4 bases from V and 5 bases from J, the junction contained 5 bases not matched to a gene. The germline CDR1 and CDR2 sequences are LNHDA and SQIVND (reference sequence). This CDR3 has 15 residues. The CDR3 is CASSTVAGGHNEQFF. The CDR3 bases are TGTGCCAGTAGTACGGTAGCGGGAGGTCACAATGAGCAGTTCTTC.

The chain combines TRBV6-6 with TRBJ1-1; D remains unclear. The V gene's germline CDR1 is MNHNY and CDR2 SVGAGI (reference sequence). Trimming took off 4 bases at V and 1 base at J, with 10 bases between the two ends. This CDR3 spans 14 amino acids. In nucleotides, the CDR3 is TGTGCCAGCAGTTTGCCGGGTACGAACACTGAAGCTTTCTTT. This translates into CASSLPGTNTEAFF.